This T cell receptor beta chain was profiled in a study of graft-versus-host responses after intestinal transplantation (dated by TCRdb to 2020 to 2023). General notes on the study: The transplants that recipients received were multivisceral, liver-intestinal, or isolated intestinal. Every recipient was given anti-thymocyte globulin induction, followed by roughly 3 years of maintenance tacrolimus and steroids. Graft-versus-host and host-versus-graft alloreactive T cell clones were tracked in the graft, circulation and bone marrow after intestinal transplantation using bulk TCR-beta CDR3 sequencing. To identify alloreactive clones, pre-transplant mixed lymphocyte reaction products were sequenced and compared with unstimulated pre-transplant donor and recipient T cells. Of the 20 to 25 intestinal transplant recipients enrolled in the cohort, one of whom was a retransplant, a few patients without pretransplant specimens were excluded. Donor T cell macrochimerism was defined as a peak of at least 4% donor T cells among recipient peripheral blood mononuclear cells. Samples from three later patients were sequenced in-house on an Illumina MiSeq with MiXCR processing rather than by the commercial service.

Intraepithelial and lamina propria lymphocytes were isolated from graft specimens using dithiothreitol, EDTA incubations and collagenase D digestion. Bulk TCR-beta sequencing was performed on serial intestinal graft biopsy specimens collected as late as 600 days after transplant. The study at large found these results: Conclusions were limited by the relatively low number and heterogeneity of intestinal transplant patients. High GvH to HvG T cell clonal ratios were observed in the allografts of patients with donor T cell macrochimerism. Early after transplant, declines in HvG clones were associated with peak levels of circulating GvH clones. GvH clones turned up in recipient bone marrow, with some appearing earlier in ileal mucosa or blood, a pattern consistent with an intestinal mucosal origin.

The library was generated by the immunoSEQ multiplex PCR assay. For most patients, genomic DNA was subjected to high-throughput TCR-beta CDR3 sequencing by Adaptive Biotechnologies. Regarding the original processing steps: TCR sequencing data for some 17 patients were retrieved from Adaptive's ImmunoSEQ software; three other patients were processed with MiXCR and VDJtools. Because the origin of CDR3 nucleotide sequences shared between donor and recipient could not be assigned, those sequences were removed. To be classed as alloreactive, a clone needed at least 2-fold expansion over unstimulated cells and a minimum CFSE-low frequency of 0.002% (template counts) or 0.001% (read counts). Mappable clones were those detected in sequenced pre-transplant spleen, lymph node, or MLR CFSE-low populations of the donor or recipient. Cumulative frequency of alloreactive clones was calculated as a percentage of all sequences weighted by copy number. TCRdb carries this immuneACCESS record with in-frame sequences only. Its versions omit some clonotypes, under half of them owing to an unresolved V gene in the studies checked, with the rest unexplained. The DNA was the basis for D and trimming; V, J and clone size are from that table. Present in this sample are about 16,000 clones, roughly 78% of which were seen just once. The top ten hold about 18% of the sample.

In regard to this clone: Its antigen remains unidentified. No much larger clonotype is one base removed from it; base qualities were not supplied.

The specimen comprised ileum tissue, sampled 104 days after intestinal transplant. The receptor's source is a human patient who received an intestinal transplant, so some T cells may come from the graft donor.

The CDR3: CASSPRTGGSSQPQHF. The DNA reads TGTGCCAGCAGTCCACGGACAGGGGGCTCTAGTCAGCCCCAGCATTTT. The receptor chain draws on TRBV28 and TRBJ1-5; TRBD1 fits 11 bases in the junction. V loses 5 bases at its end and J loses 6 bases; junction bases beyond the gene matches: 9. Including cysteine and phenylalanine, the CDR3 has 16 amino acids. Left in the record is the CDR3 DNA by itself, 48 bases read in frame from the first base. Per the germline V gene, MDHEN is the CDR1 and SYDVKM is the CDR2.